These 8 T cell receptor beta chains share one sample of origin, sequenced in a study of CD8 T cells in Susac syndrome. RNA totalling about 0.45 to 1 ug underwent reverse transcription with random hexamers. TCRdb itself ran the immunoSEQ multiplex PCR reads through MiXCR, one entry per CDR3 protein. The sample gives hundreds of thousands of distinct CDR3 sequences, 93% of which show up once; 0.065% to 0.075% is in the top ten. Specimen: CD4+ T cells from PBMCs. The origin of the receptors is a human donor with multiple sclerosis.

CDR3 sequence reads: CAWSGLAHEQYF. CDR3 bases: TGTGCCTGGAGTGGACTAGCGCACGAGCAGTACTTC. This chain uses TRBV30 with TRBJ2-7; TRBD2 matches at 8 bases. The CDR3 contains 12 residues. The V segment lost 1 base and the J segment 5 bases; nucleotides outside the gene matches: 1. In germline, CDR1 is GTSNPN, CDR2 SVGIG (reference sequence).

This rearrangement joins TRBV4-2 to TRBJ2-2; TRBD1 or TRBD2 may be the D gene (6 bases each). With 1 base removed from V and 1 base from J, the gap between germline ends came to 13 bases. This CDR3 is built from 17 residues. Germline loops: CDR1 LGHNA, CDR2 YNFKEQ. The chain's CDR3 is CASSQGRGLQNTGELFF. The DNA of the CDR3 is TGTGCCAGCAGCCAAGGCAGGGGACTGCAGAACACCGGGGAGCTGTTTTTT.

The chain employs TRBV7-8 and TRBJ2-5; 7 bases fit TRBD2. This CDR3 has 16 residues. Per the germline V gene, CDR1 is SGHVS and CDR2 is FQNEAQ. The V gene end was trimmed by 2 bases and the J gene end by 5 bases; junction bases not matched to a gene: 11. The CDR3 region has the DNA TGTGCCAGCAGCTTACGTGGGGAGGGAGGGGACGAGACCCAGTACTTC. This sequence encodes CASSLRGEGGDETQYF.

The V call is TRBV4-1, the J call TRBJ2-5, with D possibly matching TRBD2 (5 bases). Germline V gene data show CDR1 as MGHRA and CDR2 as YSYEKL. Trimming cost V 0 bases and J 5 bases, with 13 bases left between them. This CDR3 region has 15 residues. CDR3 sequence: CASSQDPGRRETQYF. CDR3 DNA sequence: TGCGCCAGCAGCCAAGATCCGGGTCGGAGGGAGACCCAGTACTTC.

The chain combines TRBV29-1 with TRBJ2-3, with D possibly TRBD1 on 6 matching bases. The CDR3 extends over 15 amino acids. The V and J ends lost 7 bases and 4 bases respectively, with 21 bases between them. Germline V CDR1 and CDR2: SQVTM, ANQGSEA. The CDR3 sequence: CSATGDNKGPDTQYF. As DNA, the CDR3 is TGCAGCGCTACTGGGGACAACAAGGGCCCAGATACGCAGTATTTT.

This chain connects TRBV3-1 to TRBJ2-1, with TRBD1 matching over 7 bases. The germline V gene has CDR1 LGHDT and CDR2 YNNKEL (reference sequence). This CDR3 is 15 amino acids long. V was clipped by 4 bases and J by 2 bases; unmatched bases: 5. In nucleotides, the CDR3 is TGTGCCAGCAGCCGCCGACAGGGAACCTACAATGAGCAGTTCTTC. Translation gives CASSRRQGTYNEQFF.

The gene calls are TRBV20-1 and TRBJ1-5; 7 nucleotides line up with TRBD1. CDR3 size: 13 residues. V lost 6 bases to trimming and J lost 6 bases; unmatched junction nucleotides: 8. Germline-derived CDR1 and CDR2 are DFQATT and SNEGSKA (reference sequence). Written as DNA, the CDR3 is TGCAGTGCCCTCCAGGGGGGAGGTCAGCCCCAGCATTTT. This translates into CSALQGGGQPQHF.

This chain joins TRBV3-1 and TRBJ1-1; 9 positions match TRBD1. Germline values: CDR1 LGHDT, CDR2 YNNKEL (reference sequence). The CDR3 is 17 residues long. The V and J ends lost 0 bases and 5 bases, in that order; junction bases with no gene match: 10. The CDR3 nucleotides read TGTGCCAGCAGCCAAGATTGGGGGACAGGGAAGAGAACTGAAGCTTTCTTT. This codes for CASSQDWGTGKRTEAFF.